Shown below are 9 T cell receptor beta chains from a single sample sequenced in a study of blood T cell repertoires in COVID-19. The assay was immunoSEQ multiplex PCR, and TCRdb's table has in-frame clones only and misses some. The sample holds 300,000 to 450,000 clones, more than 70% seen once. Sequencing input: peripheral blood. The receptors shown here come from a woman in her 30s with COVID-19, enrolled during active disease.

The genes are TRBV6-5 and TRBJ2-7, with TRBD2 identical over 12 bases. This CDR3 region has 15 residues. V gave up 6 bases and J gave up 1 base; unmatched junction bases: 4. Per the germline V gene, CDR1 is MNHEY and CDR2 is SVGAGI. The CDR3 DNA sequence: TGTGCCAGCAGGATGACTAGCGGGAGTTCCTACGAGCAGTACGTC. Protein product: CASRMTSGSSYEQYV.

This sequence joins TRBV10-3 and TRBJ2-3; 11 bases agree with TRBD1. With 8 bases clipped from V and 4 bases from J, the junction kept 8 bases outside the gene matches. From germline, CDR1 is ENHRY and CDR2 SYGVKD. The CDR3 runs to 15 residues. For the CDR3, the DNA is TGTGCCATCGGATGGGGGGGACAGGGGGCAGATACGCAGTATTTT. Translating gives CAIGWGGQGADTQYF.

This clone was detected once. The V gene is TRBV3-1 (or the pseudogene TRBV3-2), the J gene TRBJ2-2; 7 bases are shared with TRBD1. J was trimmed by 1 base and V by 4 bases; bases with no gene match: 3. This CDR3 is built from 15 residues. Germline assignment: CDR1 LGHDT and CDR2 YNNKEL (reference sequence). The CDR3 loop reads CASSPRQGNTGELFF. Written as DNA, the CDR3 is TGTGCCAGCAGCCCCCGACAGGGGAACACCGGGGAGCTGTTTTTT.

CDR3 sequence (DNA): TGTGCCAGCAGTCGGGATCCGGTCTCTTGGACTGAAGCTTTCTTT. This codes for CASSRDPVSWTEAFF. The chain combines TRBV5-6 with TRBJ1-1; D gene unclear. Germline values: CDR1 SGHDT, CDR2 YYEEEE. V lost 5 bases to trimming and J lost 5 bases, with 19 bases between them. This CDR3 spans 15 amino acids. Variable domain in full (rest from reference TRBV5-6 and TRBJ1-1): DAGVTQSPTHLIKTRGQQVTLRCSPKSGHDTVSWYQQALGQGPQFIFQYYEEEERQRGNFPDRFSGHQFPNYSSELNVNALLLGDSALYLCASSRDPVSWTEAFFGQGTRLTVV.

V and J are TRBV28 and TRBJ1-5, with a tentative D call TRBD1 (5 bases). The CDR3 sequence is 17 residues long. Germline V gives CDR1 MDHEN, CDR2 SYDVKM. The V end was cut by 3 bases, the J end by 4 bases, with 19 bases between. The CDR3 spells CASSFPRQSRSNQPQHF. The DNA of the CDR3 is TGTGCCAGCAGTTTCCCCCGACAGAGCAGGTCAAATCAGCCCCAGCATTTT.

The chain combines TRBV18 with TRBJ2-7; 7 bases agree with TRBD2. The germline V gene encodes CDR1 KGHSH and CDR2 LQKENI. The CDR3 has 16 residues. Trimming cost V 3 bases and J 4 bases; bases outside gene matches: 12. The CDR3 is CASSPLPGLPFYEQYV. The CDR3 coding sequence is TGTGCCAGCTCACCCCTCCCGGGACTACCCTTTTACGAGCAGTACGTC.

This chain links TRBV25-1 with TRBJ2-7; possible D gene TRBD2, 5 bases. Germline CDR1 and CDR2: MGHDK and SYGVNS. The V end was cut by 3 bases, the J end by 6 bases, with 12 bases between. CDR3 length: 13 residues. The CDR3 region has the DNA TGTGCCAGCAGTGAGGTGCTTGAGGGCGAGCAGTACTTC. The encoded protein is CASSEVLEGEQYF.

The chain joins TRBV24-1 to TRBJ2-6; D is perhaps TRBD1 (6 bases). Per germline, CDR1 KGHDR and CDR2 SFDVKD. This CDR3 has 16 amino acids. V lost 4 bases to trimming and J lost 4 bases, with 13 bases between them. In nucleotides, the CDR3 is TGTGCCACCAGTGAGGGGGCGCATTCCGGGGCCAACGTCCTGACTTTC. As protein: CATSEGAHSGANVLTF.

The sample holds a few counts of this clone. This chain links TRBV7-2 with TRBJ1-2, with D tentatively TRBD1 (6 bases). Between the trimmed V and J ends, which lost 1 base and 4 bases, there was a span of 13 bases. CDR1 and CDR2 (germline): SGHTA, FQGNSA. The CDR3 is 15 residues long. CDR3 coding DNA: TGTGCCAGCAGCTTAGTAGAGGGGGTGGGCTATGGCTACACCTTC. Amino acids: CASSLVEGVGYGYTF. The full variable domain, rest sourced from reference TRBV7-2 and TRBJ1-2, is GAGVSQSPSNKVTEKGKDVELRCDPISGHTALYWYRQSLGQGLEFLIYFQGNSAPDKSGLPSDRFSAERTGGSVSTLTIQRTQQEDSAVYLCASSLVEGVGYGYTFGSGTRLTVV.